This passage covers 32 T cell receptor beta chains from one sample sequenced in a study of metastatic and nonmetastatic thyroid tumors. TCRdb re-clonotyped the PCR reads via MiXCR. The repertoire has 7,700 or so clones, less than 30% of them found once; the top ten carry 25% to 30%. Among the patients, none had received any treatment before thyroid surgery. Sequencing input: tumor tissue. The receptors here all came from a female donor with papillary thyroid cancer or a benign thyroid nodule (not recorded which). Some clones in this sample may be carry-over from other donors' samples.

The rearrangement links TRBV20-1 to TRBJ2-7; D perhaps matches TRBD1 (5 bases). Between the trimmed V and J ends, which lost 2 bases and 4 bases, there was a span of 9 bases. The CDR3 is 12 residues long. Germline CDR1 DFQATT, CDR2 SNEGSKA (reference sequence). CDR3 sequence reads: CSARMGQYEQYF. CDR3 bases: TGCAGTGCTAGAATGGGGCAATACGAGCAGTACTTC.

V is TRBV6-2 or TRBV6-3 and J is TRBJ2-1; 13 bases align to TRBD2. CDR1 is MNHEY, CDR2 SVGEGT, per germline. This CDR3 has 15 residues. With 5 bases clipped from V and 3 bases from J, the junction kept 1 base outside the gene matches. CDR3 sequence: CASSRLAGGYNEQFF. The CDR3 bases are TGTGCCAGCAGTCGACTAGCGGGAGGCTACAATGAGCAGTTCTTC.

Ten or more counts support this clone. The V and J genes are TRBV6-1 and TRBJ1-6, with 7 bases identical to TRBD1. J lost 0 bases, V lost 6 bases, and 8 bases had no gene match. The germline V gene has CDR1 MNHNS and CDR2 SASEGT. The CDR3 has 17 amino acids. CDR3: CASSLTYRGSYNSPLHF. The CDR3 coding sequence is TGTGCCAGCAGCTTAACTTACAGGGGCTCCTATAATTCACCCCTCCACTTT.

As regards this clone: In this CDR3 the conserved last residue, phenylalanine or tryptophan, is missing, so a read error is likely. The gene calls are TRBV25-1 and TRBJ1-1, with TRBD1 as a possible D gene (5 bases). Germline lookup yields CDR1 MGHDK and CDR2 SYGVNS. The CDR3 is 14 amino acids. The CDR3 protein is CASGEGVENTEAFL. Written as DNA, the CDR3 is TGTGCCAGCGGTGAAGGGGTGGAAAACACTGAAGCTTTCTTA.

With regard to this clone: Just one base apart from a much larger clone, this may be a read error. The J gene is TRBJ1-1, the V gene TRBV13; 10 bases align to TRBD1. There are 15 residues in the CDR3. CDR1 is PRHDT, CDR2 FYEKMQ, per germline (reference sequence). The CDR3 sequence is CAGSRQGAFGTEAFF. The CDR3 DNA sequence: TGTGCCGGCAGCCGACAGGGGGCATTTGGAACTGAAGCTTTCTTT. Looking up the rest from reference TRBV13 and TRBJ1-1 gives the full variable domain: AAGVIQSPRHLIKEKRETATLKCYPIPRHDTVYWYQQGPGQDPQFLISFYEKMQSDKGSIPDRFSAQQFSDYHSELNMSSLELGDSALYFCAGSRQGAFGTEAFFGQGTRLTVV.

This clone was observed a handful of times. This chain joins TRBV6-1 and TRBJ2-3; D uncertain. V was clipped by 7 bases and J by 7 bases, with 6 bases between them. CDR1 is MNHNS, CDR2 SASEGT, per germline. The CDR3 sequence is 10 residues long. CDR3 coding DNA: TGTGCCAGCATGGAGCATACGCAGTATTTT. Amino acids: CASMEHTQYF.

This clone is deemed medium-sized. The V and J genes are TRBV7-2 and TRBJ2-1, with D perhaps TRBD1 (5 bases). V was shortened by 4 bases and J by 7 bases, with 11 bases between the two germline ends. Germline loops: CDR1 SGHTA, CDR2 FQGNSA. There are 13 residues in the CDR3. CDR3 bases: TGTGCCAGCAGCTCAGGGCCCTGGAATGAGCAGTTCTTC. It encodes CASSSGPWNEQFF.

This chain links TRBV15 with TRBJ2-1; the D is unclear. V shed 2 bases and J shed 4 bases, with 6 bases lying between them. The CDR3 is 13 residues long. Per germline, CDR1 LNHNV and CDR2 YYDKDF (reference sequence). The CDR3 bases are TGTGCCACCAGCAGAAACCATTACAATGAGCAGTTCTTC. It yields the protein CATSRNHYNEQFF.

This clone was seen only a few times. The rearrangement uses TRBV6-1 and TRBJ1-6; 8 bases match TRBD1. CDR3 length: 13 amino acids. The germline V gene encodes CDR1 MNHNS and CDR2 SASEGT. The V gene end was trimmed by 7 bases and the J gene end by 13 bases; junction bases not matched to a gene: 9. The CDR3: CASTTGGRSPLHF. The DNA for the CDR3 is TGTGCCAGCACTACAGGGGGTAGATCTCCCCTCCACTTT.

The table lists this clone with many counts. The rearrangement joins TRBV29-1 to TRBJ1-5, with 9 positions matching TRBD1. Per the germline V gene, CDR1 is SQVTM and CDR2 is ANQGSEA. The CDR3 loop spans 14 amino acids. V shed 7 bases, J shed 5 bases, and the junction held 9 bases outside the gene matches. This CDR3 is CSAVTGGPDQPQHF. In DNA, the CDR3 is TGCAGCGCCGTCACAGGGGGCCCCGATCAGCCCCAGCATTTT.

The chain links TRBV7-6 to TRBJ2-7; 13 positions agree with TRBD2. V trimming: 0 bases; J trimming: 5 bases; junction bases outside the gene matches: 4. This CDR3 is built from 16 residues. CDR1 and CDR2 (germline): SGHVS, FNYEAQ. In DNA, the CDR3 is TGTGCCAGCAGCTTAGCGGGGACTAGCGGGGACAACGAGCAGTACTTC. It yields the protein CASSLAGTSGDNEQYF.

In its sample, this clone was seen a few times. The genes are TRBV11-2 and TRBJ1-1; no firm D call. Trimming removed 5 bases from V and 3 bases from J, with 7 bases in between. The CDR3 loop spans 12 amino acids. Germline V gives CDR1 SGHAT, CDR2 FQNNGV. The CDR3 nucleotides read TGTGCCAGCAGCCCCACCTACACTGAAGCTTTCTTT. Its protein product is CASSPTYTEAFF.

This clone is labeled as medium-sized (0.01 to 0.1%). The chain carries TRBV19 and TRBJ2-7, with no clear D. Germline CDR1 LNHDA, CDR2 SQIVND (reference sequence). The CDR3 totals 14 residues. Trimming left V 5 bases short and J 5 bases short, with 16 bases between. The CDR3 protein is CASSFGTSTDEQYF. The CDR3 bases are TGTGCCAGTAGTTTTGGAACTTCTACCGACGAGCAGTACTTC.

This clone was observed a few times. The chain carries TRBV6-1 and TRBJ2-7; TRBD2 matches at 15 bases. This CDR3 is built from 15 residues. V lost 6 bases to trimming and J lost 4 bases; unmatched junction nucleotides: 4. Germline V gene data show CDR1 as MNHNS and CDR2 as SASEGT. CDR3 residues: CASREGLAGGYEQYF. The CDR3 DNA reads TGTGCCAGCAGGGAGGGACTAGCGGGAGGTTACGAGCAGTACTTC.

CDR3 in amino acids: CASTLGQLNTEAFF. DNA of the CDR3: TGTGCCAGTACCTTGGGACAGTTGAACACTGAAGCTTTCTTT. V usage is TRBV6-1 and J usage is TRBJ1-1, with 7 bases identical to TRBD1. The germline gives CDR1 MNHNS, CDR2 SASEGT. Germline trimming cut 9 bases from V and 0 bases from J; bases unmatched to any gene: 7. The CDR3 has 14 residues.

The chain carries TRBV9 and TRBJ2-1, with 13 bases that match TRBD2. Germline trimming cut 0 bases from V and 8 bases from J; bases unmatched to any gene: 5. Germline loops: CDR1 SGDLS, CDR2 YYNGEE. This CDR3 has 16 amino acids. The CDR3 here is CASSVGGLAGFDEQFF. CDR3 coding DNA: TGTGCCAGCAGCGTAGGGGGACTAGCGGGATTTGATGAGCAGTTCTTC.

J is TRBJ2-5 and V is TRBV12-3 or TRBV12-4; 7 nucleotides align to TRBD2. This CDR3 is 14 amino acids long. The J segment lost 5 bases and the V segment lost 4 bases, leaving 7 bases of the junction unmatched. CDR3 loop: CASSSRGGAETQYF. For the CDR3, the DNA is TGTGCCAGCAGTTCTCGGGGAGGGGCTGAGACCCAGTACTTC.

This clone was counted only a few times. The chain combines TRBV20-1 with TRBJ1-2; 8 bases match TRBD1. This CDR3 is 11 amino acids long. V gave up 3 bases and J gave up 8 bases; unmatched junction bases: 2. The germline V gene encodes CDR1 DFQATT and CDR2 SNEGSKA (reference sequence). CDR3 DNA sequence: TGCAGTGCTAGGCCAGGGGGCGGCTACACCTTC. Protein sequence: CSARPGGGYTF.

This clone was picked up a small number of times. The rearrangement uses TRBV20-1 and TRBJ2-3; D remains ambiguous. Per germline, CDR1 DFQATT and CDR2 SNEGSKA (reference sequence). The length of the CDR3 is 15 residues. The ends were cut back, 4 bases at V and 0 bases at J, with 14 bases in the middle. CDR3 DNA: TGCAGTGCTACCACCAATGGCATTAGCACAGATACGCAGTATTTT. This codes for CSATTNGISTDTQYF.

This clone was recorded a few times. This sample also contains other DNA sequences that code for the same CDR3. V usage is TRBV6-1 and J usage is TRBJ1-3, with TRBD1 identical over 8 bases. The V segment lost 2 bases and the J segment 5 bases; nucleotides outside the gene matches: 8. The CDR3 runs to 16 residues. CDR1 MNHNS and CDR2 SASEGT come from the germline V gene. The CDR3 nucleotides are TGTGCCAGCAGTGAAATAAGGGACAGGATTAGAAACACCATATATTTT. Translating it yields CASSEIRDRIRNTIYF.

The DNA for the CDR3 is TGTGCCATCAGAGGGACAGGGGGCTACAATGAGCAGTTCTTC. Amino acids: CAIRGTGGYNEQFF. The chain is built from TRBV10-3 and TRBJ2-1, with 11 bases that match TRBD1. Germline assignment: CDR1 ENHRY and CDR2 SYGVKD. Losses at the gene ends were 6 bases for V and 3 bases for J; bases not matched to a gene: 1. This CDR3 contains 14 residues.

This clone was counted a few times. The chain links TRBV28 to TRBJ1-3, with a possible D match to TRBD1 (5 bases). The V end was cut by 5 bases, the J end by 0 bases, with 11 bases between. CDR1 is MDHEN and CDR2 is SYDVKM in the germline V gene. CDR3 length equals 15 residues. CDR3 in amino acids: CASSTGVPSGNTIYF. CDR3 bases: TGTGCCAGCAGTACGGGGGTGCCCTCTGGAAACACCATATATTTT.

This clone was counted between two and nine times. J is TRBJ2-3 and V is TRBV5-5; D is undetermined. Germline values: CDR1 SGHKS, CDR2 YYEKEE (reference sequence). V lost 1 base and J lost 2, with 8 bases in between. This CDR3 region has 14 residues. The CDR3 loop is CASSLIGHTDTQYF. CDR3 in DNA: TGTGCCAGCAGCTTGATCGGGCACACAGATACGCAGTATTTT.

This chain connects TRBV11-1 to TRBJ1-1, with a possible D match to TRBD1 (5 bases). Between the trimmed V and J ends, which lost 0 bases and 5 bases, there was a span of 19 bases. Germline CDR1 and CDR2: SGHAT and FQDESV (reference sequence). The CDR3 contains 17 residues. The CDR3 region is CASSLAEGTLIDTEAFF. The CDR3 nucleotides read TGTGCCAGCAGCTTAGCGGAAGGGACCCTAATAGATACTGAAGCTTTCTTT.

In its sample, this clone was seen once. The CDR3 DNA reads as TGCAGTGCTAGGGGACAGCAGAACACCGGGGAGCTGTTTTTT. It specifies CSARGQQNTGELFF. The genes are TRBV20-1 and TRBJ2-2; 7 nucleotides agree with TRBD1. The CDR3 runs to 14 residues. Germline V CDR1 and CDR2: DFQATT, SNEGSKA (reference sequence). The ends lost 3 bases at V and 1 base at J; junction bases unmatched: 2.

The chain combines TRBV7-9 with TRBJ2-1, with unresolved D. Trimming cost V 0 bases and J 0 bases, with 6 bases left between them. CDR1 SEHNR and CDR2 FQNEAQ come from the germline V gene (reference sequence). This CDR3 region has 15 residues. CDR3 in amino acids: CASSLAAGSYNEQFF. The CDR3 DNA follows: TGTGCCAGCAGCTTAGCGGCAGGCTCCTACAATGAGCAGTTCTTC.

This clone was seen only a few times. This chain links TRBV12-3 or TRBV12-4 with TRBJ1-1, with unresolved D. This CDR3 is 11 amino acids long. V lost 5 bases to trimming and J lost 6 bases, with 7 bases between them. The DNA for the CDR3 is TGTGCCAGCAGTCTCAGCGCTGAAGCTTTCTTT. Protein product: CASSLSAEAFF.

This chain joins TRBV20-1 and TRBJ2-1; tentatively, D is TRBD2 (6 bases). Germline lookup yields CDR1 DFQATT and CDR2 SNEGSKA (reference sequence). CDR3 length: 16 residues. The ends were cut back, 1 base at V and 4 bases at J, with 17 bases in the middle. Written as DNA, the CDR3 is TGCAGTGCTAGAGTGAGTAGCGGAGTGAGGTACAATGAGCAGTTCTTC. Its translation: CSARVSSGVRYNEQFF.

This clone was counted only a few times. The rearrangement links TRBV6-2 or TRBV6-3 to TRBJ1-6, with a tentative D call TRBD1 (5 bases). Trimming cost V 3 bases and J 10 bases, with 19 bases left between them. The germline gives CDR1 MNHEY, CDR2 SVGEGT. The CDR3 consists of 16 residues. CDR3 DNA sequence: TGTGCCAGCAGTTATCGCCAATTCCAGGGCGTCTCACCCCTCCACTTT. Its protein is CASSYRQFQGVSPLHF.

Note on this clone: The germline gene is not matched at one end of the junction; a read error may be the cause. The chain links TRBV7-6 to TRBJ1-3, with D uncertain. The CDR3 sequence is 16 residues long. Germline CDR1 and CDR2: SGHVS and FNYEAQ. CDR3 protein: CDSSEEEQLSGNTIYF. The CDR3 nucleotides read TGTGACAGCAGCGAAGAAGAACAGTTATCTGGAAACACCATATATTTT.

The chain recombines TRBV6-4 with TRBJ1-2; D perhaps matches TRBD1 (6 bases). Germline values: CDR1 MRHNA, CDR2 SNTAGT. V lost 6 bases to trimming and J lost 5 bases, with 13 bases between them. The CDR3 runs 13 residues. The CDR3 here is CASSRGGGYGYTF. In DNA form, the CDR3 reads TGTGCCAGCAGCAGAGGAGGGGGGTATGGCTACACCTTC.

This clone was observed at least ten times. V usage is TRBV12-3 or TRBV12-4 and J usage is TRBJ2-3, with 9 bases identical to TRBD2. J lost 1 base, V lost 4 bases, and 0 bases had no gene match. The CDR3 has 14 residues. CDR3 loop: CASSSSGGTDTQYF. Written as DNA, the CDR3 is TGTGCCAGCAGTTCTAGCGGGGGCACAGATACGCAGTATTTT.